What follows are 23 T cell receptor beta chains derived from one specimen sequenced in a study of T cell repertoires in cytomegalovirus infection. Each CDR3 protein gets one entry after TCRdb re-called the reads with MiXCR. Of some 300,000 distinct CDR3 sequences in the sample, roughly a tenth are singletons; the top ten hold approximately 2.4%. Specimen: PBMCs. The origin of the receptors is a human donor in good health (CMV status not recorded). Some clones in this sample may be carry-over from other donors' samples.

V usage is TRBV29-1 and J usage is TRBJ2-7; weak D call: TRBD1 (6 bases). Trimming shortened V by 7 bases and J by 2 bases, and 9 bases separated the two germline ends. This CDR3 has 11 residues. The V gene's germline CDR1 is SQVTM and CDR2 ANQGSEA. CDR3 region: CSATGPYEQYF. For the CDR3, the DNA is TGCAGCGCGACAGGCCCCTACGAGCAGTACTTC.

The chain combines TRBV28 with TRBJ1-2; a weak D match, TRBD1 (5 bases). Trimming left V 5 bases short and J 3 bases short, with 19 bases between. Germline lookup yields CDR1 MDHEN and CDR2 SYDVKM. CDR3 size: 16 residues. The CDR3 loop is CASSHPPPPGHYGYTF. The CDR3 DNA sequence: TGTGCCAGCAGTCACCCCCCCCCCCCAGGGCACTATGGCTACACCTTC.

This clonotype has at least ten counts. This chain connects TRBV5-5 to TRBJ2-1; 7 bases match TRBD1. This CDR3 spans 16 amino acids. The germline V gene has CDR1 SGHKS and CDR2 YYEKEE (reference sequence). V shed 2 bases and J 5 bases; nucleotides not matched to a gene: 10. The DNA for the CDR3 is TGTGCCAGCAGCTTCAATAGGGGACAGCTAAACAATGAGCAGTTCTTC. Protein sequence: CASSFNRGQLNNEQFF.

Comments on this clonotype: With a much larger clone just one base away, this may be a read error. This chain links TRBV20-1 with TRBJ2-5; D is possibly TRBD2 (6 bases). Germline assignment: CDR1 DFQATT and CDR2 SNEGSKA (reference sequence). The CDR3 spans 14 residues. DNA for the CDR3: TGCAGTGCAAGGAGTAGCGGAGTCCAAGAGACCCACTACTTC. It yields the protein CSARSSGVQETHYF.

The chain joins TRBV19 to TRBJ2-1; no clear D. Germline V CDR1 and CDR2: LNHDA, SQIVND (reference sequence). V was trimmed by 5 bases and J by 0 bases, leaving 11 bases between them. There are 15 residues in the CDR3. The CDR3 reads CASSRALLSYNEQFF. Here the CDR3 DNA reads TGTGCCAGTAGTCGGGCACTACTCTCCTACAATGAGCAGTTCTTC.

This clonotype occurred a few times. The CDR3 region has the DNA TGTGCCAGCAGCCAAGATCACAGGGGCACAGATACGCAGTATTTT. It encodes CASSQDHRGTDTQYF. The V gene is TRBV14, the J gene TRBJ2-3; a weak D match, TRBD1 (6 bases). The germline V and J ends were trimmed by 0 bases and 1 base, with 8 bases remaining between them. The CDR3 consists of 15 residues. Germline V gene lookup returns CDR1 SGHDN and CDR2 FVKESK.

This clonotype showed up many times. The J gene is TRBJ2-1, the V gene TRBV6-6; 8 bases line up with TRBD2. Germline V gene lookup returns CDR1 MNHNY and CDR2 SVGAGI (reference sequence). V dropped 6 bases and J dropped 8; count of bases not matched to a gene: 9. CDR3 length equals 14 residues. The CDR3 sequence is CASRTGTSNDEQFF. DNA for the CDR3: TGTGCCAGCAGAACCGGGACTAGTAATGATGAGCAGTTCTTC.

The chain has TRBV2 and TRBJ2-1; D call uncertain. CDR3 length equals 11 residues. The germline V gene encodes CDR1 SNHLY and CDR2 FYNNEI. V was pared by 5 bases and J by 10 bases, with 9 bases between. CDR3 sequence: CASSTSGEQFF. The CDR3 DNA reads as TGTGCCAGCAGTACCAGTGGGGAGCAGTTCTTC. Filled out from reference TRBV2 and TRBJ2-1, the complete variable domain reads EPEVTQTPSHQVTQMGQEVILRCVPISNHLYFYWYRQILGQKVEFLVSFYNNEISEKSEIFDDQFSVERPDGSNFTLKIRSTKLEDSAMYFCASSTSGEQFFGPGTRLTVL.

This clonotype showed up many times. The V and J genes are TRBV7-2 and TRBJ1-5; a weak D match, TRBD1 (5 bases). The CDR3 consists of 15 residues. CDR1 SGHTA and CDR2 FQGNSA come from the germline V gene. With 0 bases removed from V and 4 bases from J, the gap between germline ends came to 10 bases. The CDR3, as DNA: TGTGCCAGCAGCTTAGCGGGGGGGGAAAATCAGCCCCAGCATTTT. This translates into CASSLAGGENQPQHF.

The rearrangement joins TRBV7-9 to TRBJ1-2, with D hard to call. Germline CDR1 and CDR2: SEHNR and FQNEAQ (reference sequence). The CDR3 is 14 amino acids. Trimming pared 1 base from V and 7 bases from J, leaving 13 bases between. CDR3 region: CASSLGAGMGGYTF. In nucleotides, the CDR3 is TGTGCCAGCAGCTTAGGCGCTGGGATGGGTGGCTACACCTTC. The complete variable domain, with remaining parts taken from reference TRBV7-9 and TRBJ1-2, reads DTGVSQNPRHKITKRGQNVTFRCDPISEHNRLYWYRQTLGQGPEFLTYFQNEAQLEKSRLLSDRFSAERPKGSFSTLEIQRTEQGDSAMYLCASSLGAGMGGYTFGSGTRLTVV.

The sample holds many counts of this clonotype. V gene TRBV11-2 combines with J gene TRBJ2-2; no clear D gene. V was clipped by 3 bases and J by 3 bases, with 8 bases between them. The germline gives CDR1 SGHAT, CDR2 FQNNGV. The CDR3 spans 14 residues. CDR3 in amino acids: CASSFRRYTGELFF. The DNA of the CDR3 is TGTGCCAGCAGCTTCCGACGGTACACCGGGGAGCTGTTTTTT.

This clonotype was counted many times. This sequence joins TRBV20-1 and TRBJ2-1, with 12 bases aligning to TRBD1. CDR1 DFQATT and CDR2 SNEGSKA come from the germline V gene (reference sequence). Losses at the gene ends were 5 bases for V and 7 bases for J; bases not matched to a gene: 9. The CDR3 is made up of 15 amino acids. CDR3 protein: CSARQGTGGFNEQFF. The CDR3 coding sequence is TGCAGTGCTCGTCAAGGGACAGGGGGCTTTAATGAGCAGTTCTTC.

This clonotype was seen a handful of times. This sequence joins TRBV13 and TRBJ1-2; no definite D call. This CDR3 comprises 15 residues. Germline V gene data show CDR1 as PRHDT and CDR2 as FYEKMQ (reference sequence). The V end lost 1 base, the J end lost 7 bases, and 16 bases lay between the germline ends. CDR3 in DNA: TGTGCCAGCAGCTTAGCCACCGGAGGGAAAGGTGGCTACACCTTC. This codes for CASSLATGGKGGYTF.

This clonotype showed up many times. The CDR3 DNA reads TGTGCCAGCAGTCCCCTCGGCGGGGCCCCCTTTTACGAGCAGTACGTC. Translated: CASSPLGGAPFYEQYV. The chain uses TRBV12-3 or TRBV12-4 and TRBJ2-7, with a possible D match to TRBD2 (6 bases). This CDR3 spans 16 amino acids. The V end was cut by 5 bases, the J end by 4 bases, with 21 bases between.

Only a few counts were recorded for this clonotype. The chain couples TRBV11-2 to TRBJ2-1; TRBD1 might be the D (5 bases). CDR3 length: 14 residues. Trimming pared 2 bases from V and 3 bases from J, leaving 8 bases between. Germline CDR1 reads SGHAT; CDR2 reads FQNNGV. In DNA form, the CDR3 reads TGTGCCAGCAGCTTAATGACAGACTACAATGAGCAGTTCTTC. The encoded protein is CASSLMTDYNEQFF.

The table lists this clonotype with many counts. The chain links TRBV6-1 to TRBJ1-5, with no clear D. The germline CDR1 and CDR2 sequences are MNHNS and SASEGT. This CDR3 region has 13 residues. V dropped 7 bases and J dropped 3 bases, with 10 bases sitting between them. The CDR3, as DNA: TGTGCCAGCACCTGGGGAGCCAATCAGCCCCAGCATTTT. Its translation is CASTWGANQPQHF.

On this clonotype: A single base separates this from a much larger clone, so it may be a read error. The CDR3 nucleotides are TGTGCCAACAGGCTAGACAGGGTGGGGTCGACCCAGTACTTC. It specifies CANRLDRVGSTQYF. The chain is built from TRBV28 and TRBJ2-5; 7 bases line up with TRBD1. V lost 10 bases, J lost 7 bases, and 15 bases stayed unmatched. Per germline, CDR1 MDHEN and CDR2 SYDVKM. CDR3 size: 14 residues.

In its sample, this clonotype was seen a few times. The chain is built from TRBV28 and TRBJ2-7; D may be TRBD2 (6 bases). V was clipped by 6 bases and J by 0 bases, with 18 bases between them. The CDR3 is 16 amino acids. Germline CDR1 reads MDHEN; CDR2 reads SYDVKM. The CDR3 spells CASSPMTGRSSYEQYV. The CDR3 nucleotides are TGTGCCAGCAGCCCTATGACTGGGAGGAGCTCCTACGAGCAGTACGTC.

This clonotype was observed many times. This chain uses TRBV7-3 with TRBJ2-3; D ambiguous. Germline-derived CDR1 and CDR2 are SGHTA and FQGTGA. The CDR3 length is 15 residues. Trimming removed 5 bases from V and 6 bases from J, with 18 bases in between. CDR3 bases: TGTGCCAGCAGCGGTTCCCGGGTGAGAGGCGATACGCAGTATTTT. Amino acid sequence: CASSGSRVRGDTQYF.

The chain is built from TRBV6-5 and TRBJ2-5; TRBD2 matches at 11 bases. V shed 0 bases and J 9 bases; nucleotides not matched to a gene: 6. The CDR3 has 15 residues. Germline CDR1 reads MNHEY; CDR2 reads SVGAGI. CDR3 loop: CASSYSTLAGAPQYF. Written as DNA, the CDR3 is TGTGCCAGCAGTTACTCCACACTAGCGGGGGCTCCCCAGTACTTC.

The sample holds many counts of this clonotype. This sequence joins TRBV28 and TRBJ2-6; no firm D call. The V end was cut by 6 bases, the J end by 1 base, with 7 bases between. The germline V gene has CDR1 MDHEN and CDR2 SYDVKM. This CDR3 is built from 14 residues. The CDR3 reads CASRRASGANVLTF. The CDR3 DNA reads as TGTGCCAGCAGAAGGGCGTCTGGGGCCAACGTCCTGACTTTC.

In its sample, this clonotype was seen a few times. V is TRBV29-1 and J is TRBJ2-6; D may be TRBD1 (5 bases). Trimming pared 4 bases from V and 1 base from J, leaving 5 bases between. CDR3 length: 13 amino acids. CDR1 and CDR2 from the germline V gene are SQVTM and ANQGSEA. CDR3 sequence reads: CSVAGSGANVLTF. The CDR3 DNA follows: TGCAGCGTTGCAGGGTCTGGGGCCAACGTCCTGACTTTC. The whole variable domain, remainder taken from reference TRBV29-1 and TRBJ2-6, is SAVISQKPSRDICQRGTSLTIQCQVDSQVTMMFWYRQQPGQSLTLIATANQGSEATYESGFVIDKFPISRPNLTFSTLTVSNMSPEDSSIYLCSVAGSGANVLTFGAGSRLTVL.

There are a few counts of this clonotype. The rearrangement joins TRBV6-6 to TRBJ2-7; 8 nucleotides line up with TRBD1. The V gene's germline CDR1 is MNHNY and CDR2 SVGAGI (reference sequence). The CDR3 has 12 amino acids. Trimming took 6 bases from V and 5 from J; bases not matched to a gene: 3. The CDR3 reads CASSTDRDEQYF. The CDR3, as DNA: TGTGCCAGCAGCACGGACAGGGACGAGCAGTACTTC.